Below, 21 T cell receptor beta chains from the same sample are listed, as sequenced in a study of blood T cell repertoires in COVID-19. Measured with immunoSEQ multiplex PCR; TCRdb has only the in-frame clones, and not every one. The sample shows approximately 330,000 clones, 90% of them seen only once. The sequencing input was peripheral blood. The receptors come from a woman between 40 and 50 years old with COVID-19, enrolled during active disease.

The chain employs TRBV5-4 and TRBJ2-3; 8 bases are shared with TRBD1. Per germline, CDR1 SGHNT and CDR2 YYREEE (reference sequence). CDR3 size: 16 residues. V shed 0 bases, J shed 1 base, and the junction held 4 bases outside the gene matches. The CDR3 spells CASSLGGQGRTDTQYF. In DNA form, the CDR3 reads TGTGCCAGCAGCTTGGGTGGACAGGGCCGCACAGATACGCAGTATTTT.

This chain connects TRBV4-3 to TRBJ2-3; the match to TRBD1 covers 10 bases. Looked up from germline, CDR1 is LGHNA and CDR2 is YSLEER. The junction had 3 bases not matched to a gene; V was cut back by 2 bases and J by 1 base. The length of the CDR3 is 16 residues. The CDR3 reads CASSQLTGGGTDTQYF. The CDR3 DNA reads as TGCGCCAGCAGCCAACTGACAGGGGGCGGCACAGATACGCAGTATTTT.

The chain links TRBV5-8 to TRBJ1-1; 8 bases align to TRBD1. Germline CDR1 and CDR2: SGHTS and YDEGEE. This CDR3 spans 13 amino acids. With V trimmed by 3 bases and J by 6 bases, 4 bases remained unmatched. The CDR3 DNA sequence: TGTGCCAGCAGCTCAGGGGGCAGGGCTGAAGCTTTCTTT. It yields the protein CASSSGGRAEAFF. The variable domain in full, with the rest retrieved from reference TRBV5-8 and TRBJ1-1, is EAGVTQSPTHLIKTRGQQATLRCSPISGHTSVYWYQQALGLGLQFLLWYDEGEERNRGNFPPRFSGRQFPNYSSELNVNALELEDSALYLCASSSGGRAEAFFGQGTRLTVV.

The DNA for the CDR3 is TGTGCCTGGAGTAGAGCCCAGGGATACAATGAGCAGTTCTTC. Translation: CAWSRAQGYNEQFF. This chain uses TRBV30 with TRBJ2-1; the D gene is possibly TRBD1 (5 bases). Trimming removed 2 bases at V and 4 bases at J, with 12 bases between. CDR1 and CDR2 (germline): GTSNPN, SVGIG (reference sequence). This CDR3 contains 14 residues.

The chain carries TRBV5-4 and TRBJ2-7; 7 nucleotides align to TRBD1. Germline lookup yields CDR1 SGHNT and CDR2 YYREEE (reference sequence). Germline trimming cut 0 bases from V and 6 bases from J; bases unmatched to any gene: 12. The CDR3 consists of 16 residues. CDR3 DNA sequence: TGTGCCAGCAGCTTGGGATTGAGGGCAGGGGGAAGCGAGCAGTACTTC. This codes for CASSLGLRAGGSEQYF.

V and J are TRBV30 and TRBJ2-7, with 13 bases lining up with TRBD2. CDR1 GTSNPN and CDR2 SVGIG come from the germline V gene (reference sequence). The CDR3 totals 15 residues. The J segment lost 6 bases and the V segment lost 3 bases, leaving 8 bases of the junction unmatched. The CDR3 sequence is CAWSLLAGGPLEQYF. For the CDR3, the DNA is TGTGCCTGGAGCTTACTAGCGGGAGGGCCTCTCGAGCAGTACTTC.

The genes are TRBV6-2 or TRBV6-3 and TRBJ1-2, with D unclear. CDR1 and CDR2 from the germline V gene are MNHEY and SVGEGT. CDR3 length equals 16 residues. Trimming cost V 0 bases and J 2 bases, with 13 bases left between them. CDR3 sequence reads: CASSYSVGQANYGYTF. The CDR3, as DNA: TGTGCCAGCAGTTACTCAGTCGGCCAGGCGAACTATGGCTACACCTTC.

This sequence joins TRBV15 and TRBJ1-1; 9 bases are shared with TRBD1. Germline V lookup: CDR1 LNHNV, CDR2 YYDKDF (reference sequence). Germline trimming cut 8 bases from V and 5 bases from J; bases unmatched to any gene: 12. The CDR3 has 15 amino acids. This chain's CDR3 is CATLRGDRAGTEAFF. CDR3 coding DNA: TGTGCCACCCTCAGAGGGGACAGGGCGGGGACTGAAGCTTTCTTT.

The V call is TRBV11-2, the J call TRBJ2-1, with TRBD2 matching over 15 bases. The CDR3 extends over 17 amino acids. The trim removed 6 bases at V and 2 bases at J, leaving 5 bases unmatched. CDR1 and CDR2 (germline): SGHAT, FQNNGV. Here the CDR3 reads CASRGGTSGRTYNEQFF. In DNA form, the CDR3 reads TGTGCCAGCAGGGGGGGGACTAGCGGGAGGACCTACAATGAGCAGTTCTTC.

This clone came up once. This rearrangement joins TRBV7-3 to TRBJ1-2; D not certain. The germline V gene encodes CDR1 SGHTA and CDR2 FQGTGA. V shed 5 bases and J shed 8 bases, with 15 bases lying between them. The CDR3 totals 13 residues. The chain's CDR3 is CASSQIPFEGYTF. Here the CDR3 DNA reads TGTGCCAGCAGCCAAATTCCTTTTGAGGGCTACACCTTC.

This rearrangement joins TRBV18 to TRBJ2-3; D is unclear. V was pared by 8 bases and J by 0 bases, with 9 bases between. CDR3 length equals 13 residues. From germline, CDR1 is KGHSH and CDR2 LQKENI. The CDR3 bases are TGTGCCAGCACACAATCTAGCACAGATACGCAGTATTTT. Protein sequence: CASTQSSTDTQYF. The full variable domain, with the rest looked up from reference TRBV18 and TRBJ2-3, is NAGVMQNPRHLVRRRGQEARLRCSPMKGHSHVYWYRQLPEEGLKFMVYLQKENIIDESGMPKERFSAEFPKEGPSILRIQQVVRGDSAAYFCASTQSSTDTQYFGPGTRLTVL.

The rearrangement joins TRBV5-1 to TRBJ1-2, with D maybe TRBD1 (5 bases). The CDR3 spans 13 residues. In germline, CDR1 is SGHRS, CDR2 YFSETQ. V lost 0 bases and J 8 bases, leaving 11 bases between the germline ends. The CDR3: CASSLDPGHGYTF. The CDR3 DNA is TGCGCCAGCAGCTTGGACCCAGGACACGGCTACACCTTC.

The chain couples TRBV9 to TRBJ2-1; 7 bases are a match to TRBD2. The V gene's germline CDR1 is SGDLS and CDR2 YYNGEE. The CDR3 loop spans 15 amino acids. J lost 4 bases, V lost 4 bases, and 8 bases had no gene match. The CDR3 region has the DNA TGTGCCAGCAGCCCCTCGAGCGGGAAATACAATGAGCAGTTCTTC. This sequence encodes CASSPSSGKYNEQFF.

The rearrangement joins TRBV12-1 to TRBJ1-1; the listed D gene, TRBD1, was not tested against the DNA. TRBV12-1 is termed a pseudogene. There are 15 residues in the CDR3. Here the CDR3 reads CASSSRTGEITEAFF. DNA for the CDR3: TGTGCCAGCAGCTCTAGGACAGGGGAGATCACTGAAGCTTTCTTT.

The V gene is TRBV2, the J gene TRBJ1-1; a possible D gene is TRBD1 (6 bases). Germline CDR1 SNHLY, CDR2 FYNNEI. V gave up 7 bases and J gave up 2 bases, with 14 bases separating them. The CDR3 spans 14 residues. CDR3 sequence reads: CASNVGGANTEAFF. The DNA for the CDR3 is TGTGCCAGCAATGTGGGGGGGGCAAACACTGAAGCTTTCTTT.

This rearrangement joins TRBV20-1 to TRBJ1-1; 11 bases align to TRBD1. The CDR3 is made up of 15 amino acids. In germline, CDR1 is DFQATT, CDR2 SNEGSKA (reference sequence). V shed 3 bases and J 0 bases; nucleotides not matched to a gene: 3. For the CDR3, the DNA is TGCAGTGCTAGTGGACAGGGGGCTATGAACACTGAAGCTTTCTTT. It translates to CSASGQGAMNTEAFF.

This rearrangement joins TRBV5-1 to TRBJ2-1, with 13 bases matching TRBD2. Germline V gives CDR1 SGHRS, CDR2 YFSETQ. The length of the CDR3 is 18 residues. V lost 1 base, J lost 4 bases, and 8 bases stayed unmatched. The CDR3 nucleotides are TGCGCCAGCAGCTTGACTAGCGGGAGGGCAAGGGGTTACAATGAGCAGTTCTTC. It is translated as CASSLTSGRARGYNEQFF.

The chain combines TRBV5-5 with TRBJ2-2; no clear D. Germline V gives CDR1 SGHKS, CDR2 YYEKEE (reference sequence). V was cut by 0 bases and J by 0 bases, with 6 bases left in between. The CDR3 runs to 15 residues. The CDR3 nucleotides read TGTGCCAGCAGCTTGGGGCAGTCGAACACCGGGGAGCTGTTTTTT. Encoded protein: CASSLGQSNTGELFF.

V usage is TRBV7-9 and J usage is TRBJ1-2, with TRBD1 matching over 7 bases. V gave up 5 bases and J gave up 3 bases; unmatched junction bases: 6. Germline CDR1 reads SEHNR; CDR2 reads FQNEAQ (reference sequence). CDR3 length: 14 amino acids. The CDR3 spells CASSPRQGDYGYTF. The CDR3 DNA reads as TGTGCCAGCAGCCCCCGACAGGGTGACTATGGCTACACCTTC. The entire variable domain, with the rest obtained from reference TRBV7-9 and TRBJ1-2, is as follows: DTGVSQNPRHKITKRGQNVTFRCDPISEHNRLYWYRQTLGQGPEFLTYFQNEAQLEKSRLLSDRFSAERPKGSFSTLEIQRTEQGDSAMYLCASSPRQGDYGYTFGSGTRLTVV.

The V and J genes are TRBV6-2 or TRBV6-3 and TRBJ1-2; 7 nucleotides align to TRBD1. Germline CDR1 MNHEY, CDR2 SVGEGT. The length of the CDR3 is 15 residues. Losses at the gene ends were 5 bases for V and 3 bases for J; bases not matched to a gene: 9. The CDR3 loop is CASSQPRGRDYGYTF. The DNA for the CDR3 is TGTGCCAGCAGTCAGCCAAGGGGGCGCGACTATGGCTACACCTTC.

The CDR3 sequence is CASSEGARGNYGYTF. CDR3 DNA sequence: TGTGCCAGCAGTGAGGGTGCCAGGGGGAACTATGGCTACACCTTC. V usage is TRBV2 and J usage is TRBJ1-2; TRBD1 matches at 7 bases. Germline CDR1 SNHLY, CDR2 FYNNEI. Trimming cost V 3 bases and J 2 bases; bases outside gene matches: 6. This CDR3 region has 15 residues.